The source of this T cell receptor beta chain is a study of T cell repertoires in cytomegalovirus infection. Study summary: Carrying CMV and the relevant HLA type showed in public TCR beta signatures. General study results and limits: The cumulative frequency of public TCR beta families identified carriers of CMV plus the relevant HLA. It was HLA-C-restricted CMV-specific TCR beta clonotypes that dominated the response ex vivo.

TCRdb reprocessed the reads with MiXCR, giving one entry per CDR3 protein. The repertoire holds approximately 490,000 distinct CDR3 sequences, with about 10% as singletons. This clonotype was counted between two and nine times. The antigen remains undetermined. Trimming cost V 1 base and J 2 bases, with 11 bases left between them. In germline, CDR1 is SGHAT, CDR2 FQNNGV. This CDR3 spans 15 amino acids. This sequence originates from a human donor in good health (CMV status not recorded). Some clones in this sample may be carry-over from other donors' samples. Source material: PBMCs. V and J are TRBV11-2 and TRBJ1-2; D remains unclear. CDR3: CASSLVSDLNYGYTF. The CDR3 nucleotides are TGTGCCAGCAGCTTAGTTTCAGACTTAAACTATGGCTACACCTTC.